This T cell receptor beta chain derives from a study of PD-1 blockade in classical Hodgkin lymphoma. Germline lookup yields CDR1 SGHDT and CDR2 YYEEEE. The CDR3 sequence is 12 residues long. Between the trimmed V and J ends, which lost 4 bases and 10 bases, there was a span of 14 bases. Assay: immunoSEQ multiplex PCR; the TCRdb copy retains only in-frame clones and omits some. The profile covers about 110,000 clones, with about 92% appearing a single time and around 20% taken by the ten largest. About this clone: Its antigen is as yet unknown.

Study-wide results and caveats: By C4D1, diversity of CD4+ TCRs had risen significantly, whereas that of CD8+ TCRs had not. Whoever responded completely had baseline diversity much like that seen in newly diagnosed patients.

Time point in this sample: cycle 4 day 1 (C4D1), after more than five weeks of nivolumab. Every patient had relapsed following autologous stem cell transplantation, and cohorts differed in brentuximab vedotin exposure. The sequences come from peripheral blood mononuclear cells (PBMCs), collected before the fourth cycle of nivolumab. The chain carries TRBV5-6 and TRBJ1-1; maybe TRBD1 (5 bases). The sequence was obtained from a human donor with classical Hodgkin lymphoma. In DNA form, the CDR3 reads TGTGCCAGCAGCCGGGACTCCTCGGGAGCTTTCTTT. Its protein product is CASSRDSSGAFF.